These 29 T cell receptor beta chains were sequenced from one sample in a study of cytomegalovirus exposure and HLA in healthy donors. Both 60 Vbeta primers and 13 Jbeta primers went into the PCR. TCRdb keeps only in-frame clones here, not all; method: immunoSEQ multiplex PCR. The sample includes around 110,000 clones, more than 65% of them seen just once. Sequencing was carried out using PBMCs. The receptor set was obtained from a man aged 30 to 45 in good health and CMV-seronegative.

This clone occurred a few times. V and J are TRBV7-2 and TRBJ1-1; 9 bases agree with TRBD1. Unmatched junction bases numbered 10, after V lost 3 bases and J lost 5 bases. This CDR3 spans 16 amino acids. Germline V gives CDR1 SGHTA, CDR2 FQGNSA. This CDR3 reads CASSFPGQGLRTEAFF. As DNA, the CDR3 is TGTGCCAGCAGCTTCCCGGGACAGGGTTTAAGGACTGAAGCTTTCTTT.

The chain combines TRBV11-3 with TRBJ2-1; TRBD2 matches at 8 bases. Germline-derived CDR1 and CDR2 are SGHNT and YENEEA. V trimming: 5 bases; J trimming: 4 bases; junction bases outside the gene matches: 1. CDR3 length: 13 residues. The CDR3 DNA reads TGTGCCAGCAGCCGGGGGGGTTACAATGAGCAGTTCTTC. This encodes CASSRGGYNEQFF.

The rearrangement uses TRBV30 and TRBJ1-2, with D possibly being TRBD1 (6 bases). Germline V lookup: CDR1 GTSNPN, CDR2 SVGIG (reference sequence). Deletions cut 4 bases from V and 4 bases from J, with 19 bases between. This CDR3 is 15 amino acids long. The CDR3 DNA follows: TGTGCCTGGACCAACCAGGGGTCGGGTTCCTATGGCTACACCTTC. It yields the protein CAWTNQGSGSYGYTF.

This rearrangement joins TRBV10-2 to TRBJ1-4, with D perhaps matching TRBD1 (5 bases). Trimming took off 9 bases at V and 8 bases at J, with 22 bases between the two ends. The CDR3 consists of 15 residues. In germline, CDR1 is WSHSY, CDR2 SAAADI. CDR3 sequence (DNA): TGCGCCAGGACCCTAGACAGCTCCGGTAGAGAAAAACTGTTTTTT. Protein sequence: CARTLDSSGREKLFF.

This chain connects TRBV7-8 to TRBJ2-3; 13 nucleotides agree with TRBD2. The CDR3 sequence is 15 residues long. The junction had 6 bases not matched to a gene; V was cut back by 5 bases and J by 7 bases. Looked up from germline, CDR1 is SGHVS and CDR2 is FQNEAQ. DNA for the CDR3: TGTGCCAGCAGCCTACTAGCGGGGGGGCCTCATACGCAGTATTTT. It is translated as CASSLLAGGPHTQYF.

This rearrangement joins TRBV7-2 to TRBJ1-5; maybe TRBD1 (5 bases). CDR1 is SGHTA and CDR2 is FQGNSA in the germline V gene. The CDR3 extends over 15 amino acids. V was cut by 5 bases and J by 3 bases, with 14 bases left in between. CDR3 DNA: TGTGCCAGCAGCGCCAAGACAGCAAACAATCAGCCCCAGCATTTT. It is translated as CASSAKTANNQPQHF.

The chain links TRBV11-2 to TRBJ1-1, with 7 nucleotides matching TRBD1. With V trimmed by 7 bases and J by 5 bases, 13 bases remained unmatched. CDR3 length: 15 residues. Looked up from germline, CDR1 is SGHAT and CDR2 is FQNNGV. The CDR3 reads CASIERAAGGTEAFF. The DNA for the CDR3 is TGTGCCAGCATCGAACGGGCGGCAGGGGGGACTGAAGCTTTCTTT.

The rearrangement joins TRBV5-1 to TRBJ1-2, with D perhaps TRBD1 (5 bases). The CDR3 runs to 14 residues. Germline CDR1 SGHRS, CDR2 YFSETQ. Deletions cut 0 bases from V and 6 bases from J, with 12 bases between. CDR3 bases: TGCGCCAGCAGCTTGGTGGGGCAGGACAATGGCTACACCTTC. Amino acid sequence: CASSLVGQDNGYTF.

The chain uses TRBV5-4 and TRBJ2-1; D might be TRBD1 (6 bases). This CDR3 comprises 14 residues. Germline V gene sequence: CDR1 SGHNT, CDR2 YYREEE (reference sequence). V was cut by 6 bases and J by 4 bases, with 14 bases left in between. The CDR3 nucleotides read TGTGCCAGCAAAACGGACAGAAGGTACAATGAGCAGTTCTTC. Translating gives CASKTDRRYNEQFF.

The chain has TRBV18 and TRBJ2-3, with D tentatively TRBD2 (6 bases). Germline V CDR1 and CDR2: KGHSH, LQKENI. Trimming shortened V by 3 bases and J by 2 bases, and 15 bases separated the two germline ends. The CDR3 is made up of 16 amino acids. Here the CDR3 reads CASSPRGNQITDTQYF. The CDR3 DNA reads TGTGCCAGCTCACCCCGGGGGAACCAAATCACAGATACGCAGTATTTT.

The DNA for the CDR3 is TGCAGCGTTCCCCTTCGGACTGTGTATGGCTACACCTTC. Protein: CSVPLRTVYGYTF. V gene TRBV29-1 combines with J gene TRBJ1-2, with D unresolved. Germline lookup yields CDR1 SQVTM and CDR2 ANQGSEA. The V and J ends lost 5 bases and 5 bases respectively, with 15 bases between them. CDR3 length equals 13 residues.

The J gene is TRBJ2-7, the V gene TRBV5-1; D might be TRBD1 (5 bases). V was clipped by 4 bases and J by 5 bases, with 19 bases between them. The CDR3 loop spans 15 amino acids. From germline, CDR1 is SGHRS and CDR2 YFSETQ. The CDR3 DNA follows: TGCGCCAGCAGCGACCCTTTACGAAGGGGCGACGAGCAGTACTTC. Its protein is CASSDPLRRGDEQYF.

The chain couples TRBV18 to TRBJ2-7; possibly TRBD2 for D (6 bases). The V end lost 4 bases, the J end lost 5 bases, and 12 bases lay between the germline ends. This CDR3 contains 13 residues. Germline CDR1 is KGHSH and CDR2 is LQKENI. The CDR3 bases are TGTGCCAGCTCACTACGTACGGGGGACGAGCAGTACTTC. This translates into CASSLRTGDEQYF. Combining the CDR3 with reference TRBV18 and TRBJ2-7 gives the whole variable domain NAGVMQNPRHLVRRRGQEARLRCSPMKGHSHVYWYRQLPEEGLKFMVYLQKENIIDESGMPKERFSAEFPKEGPSILRIQQVVRGDSAAYFCASSLRTGDEQYFGPGTRLTVT.

The chain couples TRBV7-2 to TRBJ1-2, with D possibly TRBD1 on 5 matching bases. The CDR3 has 15 amino acids. Germline values: CDR1 SGHTA, CDR2 FQGNSA. V lost 4 bases and J lost 1, with 13 bases in between. CDR3 nucleotides: TGTGCCAGCAGCTCGCGCGGGGCCTTTAACTATGGCTACACCTTC. Translation gives CASSSRGAFNYGYTF.

This clone was found a few times. V is TRBV28 and J is TRBJ1-5; D remains unclear. Trimming shortened V by 5 bases and J by 5 bases, and 19 bases separated the two germline ends. The CDR3 is 16 amino acids. CDR1 and CDR2 (germline): MDHEN, SYDVKM. CDR3 nucleotide sequence: TGTGCCAGCAGTCCCCTAAGCCCCGAGGGATATCAGCCCCAGCATTTT. It codes for CASSPLSPEGYQPQHF.

This clone was counted once. V usage is TRBV7-2 and J usage is TRBJ1-2, with a possible D match to TRBD1 (6 bases). The CDR3 length is 16 residues. CDR1 and CDR2 from the germline V gene are SGHTA and FQGNSA. The V gene lost 4 bases and the J gene lost 4 bases, with 19 bases spanning the gap. Written as DNA, the CDR3 is TGTGCCAGCAGCTCCTCCGGACATTTAGGGGGCTATGGCTACACCTTC. It encodes CASSSSGHLGGYGYTF.

This chain connects TRBV19 to TRBJ2-3; D possibly corresponds to TRBD1 (5 bases). The CDR3 has 15 amino acids. Trimming left V 3 bases short and J 1 base short, with 11 bases between. Germline assignment: CDR1 LNHDA and CDR2 SQIVND (reference sequence). CDR3 loop: CASSIPGSGTDTQYF. Here the CDR3 DNA reads TGTGCCAGTAGTATTCCAGGGTCGGGCACAGATACGCAGTATTTT.

The chain carries TRBV13 and TRBJ2-3, with no clear D. This CDR3 is 12 amino acids long. The ends were cut back, 5 bases at V and 1 base at J, with 4 bases in the middle. Germline loops: CDR1 PRHDT, CDR2 FYEKMQ (reference sequence). Here the CDR3 reads CASSPRTDTQYF. The CDR3 bases are TGTGCCAGCAGCCCTCGCACAGATACGCAGTATTTT.

The chain uses TRBV18 and TRBJ1-4; D unresolved. This CDR3 comprises 13 residues. Looked up from germline, CDR1 is KGHSH and CDR2 is LQKENI. V was trimmed by 4 bases and J by 2 bases, leaving 5 bases between them. CDR3 region: CASSRQTNEKLFF. CDR3 nucleotides: TGTGCCAGCTCACGGCAGACTAATGAAAAACTGTTTTTT.

This clone was counted a few times. CDR3 sequence reads: CASSQSGFRTDTQYF. For the CDR3, the DNA is TGCGCCAGCAGTCAATCCGGTTTCCGCACAGATACGCAGTATTTT. The chain uses TRBV23-1 and TRBJ2-3; no clear D. TRBV23-1 belongs to the ORF category, with a function that is uncertain. Trimming shortened V by 0 bases and J by 1 base, and 8 bases separated the two germline ends. This CDR3 is built from 15 residues.

This clone has a handful of counts. The chain joins TRBV7-9 to TRBJ1-1, with D hard to call. This CDR3 has 14 amino acids. Trimming pared 8 bases from V and 1 base from J, leaving 14 bases between. Germline-derived CDR1 and CDR2 are SEHNR and FQNEAQ (reference sequence). CDR3 region: CASYPGERNTEAFF. In DNA, the CDR3 is TGTGCCAGCTACCCCGGGGAACGGAACACTGAAGCTTTCTTT.

The rearrangement joins TRBV5-1 to TRBJ2-3, with TRBD2 identical over 9 bases. This CDR3 has 15 residues. V lost 0 bases to trimming and J lost 6 bases; unmatched junction nucleotides: 5. The germline gives CDR1 SGHRS, CDR2 YFSETQ. CDR3 sequence: CASSLVAGGPDTQYF. The CDR3 bases are TGCGCCAGCAGCTTGGTTGCGGGGGGGCCGGATACGCAGTATTTT.

The genes are TRBV12-5 and TRBJ2-1; no firm D call. Between the trimmed V and J ends, which lost 6 bases and 8 bases, there was a span of 8 bases. Germline lookup yields CDR1 LGHNT and CDR2 FRNRAP. This CDR3 is built from 11 residues. CDR3 in DNA: TGTGCTAGTGGAATCCGGGATGAGCAGTTCTTC. Translated: CASGIRDEQFF.

V and J are TRBV5-1 and TRBJ2-7; 8 bases align to TRBD2. The CDR3 length is 15 residues. The V segment lost 3 bases and the J segment 3 bases; nucleotides outside the gene matches: 8. Per the germline V gene, CDR1 is SGHRS and CDR2 is YFSETQ. CDR3 sequence: CASSSGPGGDYEQYF. The CDR3 nucleotides read TGCGCCAGCAGCTCCGGACCCGGGGGGGACTACGAGCAGTACTTC.

The V gene is TRBV10-3, the J gene TRBJ1-5; D may be TRBD1 (5 bases). Germline assignment: CDR1 ENHRY and CDR2 SYGVKD. CDR3 length: 14 amino acids. The V gene lost 6 bases and the J gene lost 6 bases, with 15 bases spanning the gap. CDR3 bases: TGTGCCATCAGCTTGGGACTCGGGATTCAGCCCCAGCATTTT. Translating it yields CAISLGLGIQPQHF.

The gene calls are TRBV9 and TRBJ2-5, with D perhaps matching TRBD2 (5 bases). Trimming took off 4 bases at V and 1 base at J, with 11 bases between the two ends. Germline V gene sequence: CDR1 SGDLS, CDR2 YYNGEE. The CDR3 totals 14 residues. This chain's CDR3 is CASSPGSGQETQYF. CDR3 DNA sequence: TGTGCCAGCAGCCCGGGGAGCGGCCAAGAGACCCAGTACTTC. The variable domain in full, with the rest retrieved from reference TRBV9 and TRBJ2-5, is DSGVTQTPKHLITATGQRVTLRCSPRSGDLSVYWYQQSLDQGLQFLIQYYNGEERAKGNILERFSAQQFPDLHSELNLSSLELGDSALYFCASSPGSGQETQYFGPGTRLLVL.

The chain employs TRBV6-6 and TRBJ2-7; possibly TRBD1 for D (5 bases). Germline CDR1 is MNHNY and CDR2 is SVGAGI (reference sequence). The CDR3 extends over 13 amino acids. V dropped 5 bases and J dropped 0 bases, with 8 bases sitting between them. CDR3 in DNA: TGTGCCAGCAGTATGGGGCTCTCCTACGAGCAGTACTTC. Translated: CASSMGLSYEQYF.

The J gene is TRBJ2-5, the V gene TRBV5-4; D perhaps matches TRBD2 (6 bases). CDR3 length equals 13 residues. The ends were cut back, 0 bases at V and 5 bases at J, with 8 bases in the middle. Germline V gene sequence: CDR1 SGHNT, CDR2 YYREEE (reference sequence). The CDR3, as DNA: TGTGCCAGCAGCTTGGAAGGGAGGGAGACCCAGTACTTC. This sequence encodes CASSLEGRETQYF. Filled out from reference TRBV5-4 and TRBJ2-5, the complete variable domain reads ETGVTQSPTHLIKTRGQQVTLRCSSQSGHNTVSWYQQALGQGPQFIFQYYREEENGRGNFPPRFSGLQFPNYSSELNVNALELDDSALYLCASSLEGRETQYFGPGTRLLVL.

This sequence joins TRBV6-5 and TRBJ1-2; D possibly corresponds to TRBD1 (5 bases). The germline V and J ends were trimmed by 7 bases and 5 bases, with 14 bases remaining between them. This CDR3 spans 13 amino acids. From germline, CDR1 is MNHEY and CDR2 SVGAGI. CDR3 nucleotides: TGTGCCAGCACCCCAGCAGGGTATTATGGCTACACCTTC. Encoded protein: CASTPAGYYGYTF.